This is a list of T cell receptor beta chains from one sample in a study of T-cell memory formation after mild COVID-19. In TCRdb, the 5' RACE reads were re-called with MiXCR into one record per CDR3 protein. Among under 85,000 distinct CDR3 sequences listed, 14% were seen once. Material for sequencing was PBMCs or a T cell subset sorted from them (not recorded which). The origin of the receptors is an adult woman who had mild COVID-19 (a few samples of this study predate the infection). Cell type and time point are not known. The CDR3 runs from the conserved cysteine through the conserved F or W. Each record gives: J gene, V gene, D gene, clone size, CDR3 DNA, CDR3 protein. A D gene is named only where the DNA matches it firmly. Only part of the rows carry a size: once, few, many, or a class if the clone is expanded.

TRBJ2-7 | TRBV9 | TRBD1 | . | TGTGCCAGCAGCGTAACCGGGACAGGGAGGGAGCAGTACTTC | CASSVTGTGREQYF
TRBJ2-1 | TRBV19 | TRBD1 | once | TGTGCCAGTAGTATAGCCAAGGGACAGATCTACAATGAGCAGTTCTTC | CASSIAKGQIYNEQFF
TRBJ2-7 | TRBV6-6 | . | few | TGTGCCAGCAGTTATGGGGTGACCTACGAGCAGTACTTC | CASSYGVTYEQYF
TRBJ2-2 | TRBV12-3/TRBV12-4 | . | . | TGTGCCAGCCTCGGGGCTAACACCGGGGAGCTGTTTTTT | CASLGANTGELFF
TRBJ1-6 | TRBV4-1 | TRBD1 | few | TGCGCCAGCAGCCAAGATCAAGGGGGCTTGGGATCACCCCTCCACTTT | CASSQDQGGLGSPLHF
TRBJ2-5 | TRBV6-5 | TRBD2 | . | TGTGCCACCCTCGGGACTAGCGGGGGGAGGGAGACCCAGTACTTC | CATLGTSGGRETQYF
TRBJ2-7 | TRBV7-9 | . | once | TGTGCCAGCAGTCTAGGCACCAGGGGCGAGCAGTACTTC | CASSLGTRGEQYF
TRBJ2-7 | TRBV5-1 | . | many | TGCGCCAGCAGCTTAACAGGGGAGGAATCCTACGAGCAGTACTTC | CASSLTGEESYEQYF
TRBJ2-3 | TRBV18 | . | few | TGTGCCAGCTCACCCCACAGGGTAGGACGGGAACCAGATACGCAGTATTTT | CASSPHRVGREPDTQYF
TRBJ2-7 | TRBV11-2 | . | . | TGTGCCAGCAGCTTAGTCGGACCAAGCTACGAGCAGTACTTC | CASSLVGPSYEQYF
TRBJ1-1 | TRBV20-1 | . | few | TGCAGTGCTAGAGGGGGCCGAAATGAAGCTTTCTTT | CSARGGRNEAFF
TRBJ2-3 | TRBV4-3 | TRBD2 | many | TGCGCCAGCAGCCAAGATAGGGCCGGGAGGATCACAGATACGCAGTATTTT | CASSQDRAGRITDTQYF
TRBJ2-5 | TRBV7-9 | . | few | TGTGCCAGCAGCGACAGTCGAGGGGAAGGCCAAGAGACCCAGTACTTC | CASSDSRGEGQETQYF
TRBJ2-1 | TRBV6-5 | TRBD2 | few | TGTGCCAGCAGACCACTAGCGGGGGGATCCTACAATGAGCAGTTCTTC | CASRPLAGGSYNEQFF
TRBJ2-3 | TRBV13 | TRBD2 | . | TGTGCCAGCAGCCCGCGGGGGGGCCCTACGGATACGCAGTATTTT | CASSPRGGPTDTQYF
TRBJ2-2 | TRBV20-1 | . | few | TGCAGTGCTAGTTTTCCGAACACCGGGGAGCTGTTTTTT | CSASFPNTGELFF
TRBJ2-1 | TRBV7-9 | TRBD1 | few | TGTGCCAGCAGCTTAGGGACGGGACAGAAGTACAATGAGCAGTTCTTC | CASSLGTGQKYNEQFF
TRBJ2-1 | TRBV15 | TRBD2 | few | TGTGCCACCAGCCCCGGGACTAGCTCCTACAATGAGCAGTTCTTC | CATSPGTSSYNEQFF
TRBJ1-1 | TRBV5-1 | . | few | TGCGCCAGCAGCTTGAGCTCGGGGGGCACTGAAGCTTTCTTT | CASSLSSGGTEAFF
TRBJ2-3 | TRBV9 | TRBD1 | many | TGTGCCAGCAGCGGAACGGACAGGACTACAGATACGCAGTATTTT | CASSGTDRTTDTQYF
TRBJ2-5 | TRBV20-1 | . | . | TGCAGTGCTAGAGACCTAGAGCGGGTCCAAGAGACCCAGTACTTC | CSARDLERVQETQYF
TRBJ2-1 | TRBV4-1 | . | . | TGCGCCAGCAGCCAAGATAAAACCACAGGAGAGCAGTTCTTC | CASSQDKTTGEQFF
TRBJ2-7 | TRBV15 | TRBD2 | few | TGTGCCGTCACCGGGGGGGCGGCCAGGGTCGACGAGCAGTACTTC | CAVTGGAARVDEQYF
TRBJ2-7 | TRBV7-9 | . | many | TGTGCCAGCAGCCGCCCTGACACCTACGAGCAGTACTTC | CASSRPDTYEQYF
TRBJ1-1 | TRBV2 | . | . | TGTGCCGACCGACAGCACACTGAAGCTTTCTTT | CADRQHTEAFF
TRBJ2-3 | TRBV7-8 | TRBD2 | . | TGTGCCAGCAGCCCCGGGACTAGCGGGGGGCTGACAGATACGCAGTATTTT | CASSPGTSGGLTDTQYF
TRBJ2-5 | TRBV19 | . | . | TGTGCCAGTAGTATGGGTAGCAGGGTCGGTGAGACCCAGTACTTC | CASSMGSRVGETQYF
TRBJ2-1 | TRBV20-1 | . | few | TGCAGTGCTAGAGAGAGAAGACACAATGAGCAGTTCTTC | CSARERRHNEQFF
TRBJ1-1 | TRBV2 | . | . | TGTGCCAGCAGTGAGGGGTCAGGAGGAGCTTTCTTT | CASSEGSGGAFF
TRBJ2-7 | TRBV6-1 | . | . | TGTGCCAGCAGTGAAGCCGAGGAGCCGACCTACGAGCAGTACTTC | CASSEAEEPTYEQYF
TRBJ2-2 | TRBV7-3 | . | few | TGTGCCAGCACCGGGGACACCGGGGAGCTGTTTTTT | CASTGDTGELFF
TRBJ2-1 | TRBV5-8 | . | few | TGTGCCAGCAGCTTGACCGGTGAGCAGTTCTTC | CASSLTGEQFF
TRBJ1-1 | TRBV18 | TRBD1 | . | TGTGCCAGCTCACCACCCCGACAGGGGAAGGGAAACACTGAAGCTTTCTTT | CASSPPRQGKGNTEAFF
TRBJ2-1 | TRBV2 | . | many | TGTGCCAGCCTAGCTACCAATGAGCAGTTCTTC | CASLATNEQFF
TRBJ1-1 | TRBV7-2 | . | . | TGTGCCAGCAGCTTAGGCGTAAAAAACACTGAAGCTTTCTTT | CASSLGVKNTEAFF
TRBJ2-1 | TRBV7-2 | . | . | TGTGCCAGCAGCTTAGCGGAGGTCATAACCTACAATGAGCAGTTCTTC | CASSLAEVITYNEQFF
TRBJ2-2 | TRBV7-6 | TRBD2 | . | TGTGCCAGCAGCTTAGAGACTAGCGGGGTGAACACCGGGGAGCTGTTTTTT | CASSLETSGVNTGELFF
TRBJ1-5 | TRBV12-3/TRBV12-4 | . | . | TGTGCCAGCAGTTTAGAGCAGGGGCCGGGCAATCAGCCCCAGCATTTT | CASSLEQGPGNQPQHF
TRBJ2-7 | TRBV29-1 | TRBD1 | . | TGCAGCGTTGTTGTGGGACAGGTAACCACCTACGAGCAGTACTTC | CSVVVGQVTTYEQYF
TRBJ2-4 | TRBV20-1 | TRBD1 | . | TGCAGTGCTAGAGGGACAGGGGGGGAAAACATTCAGTACTTC | CSARGTGGENIQYF